The 30 T cell receptor beta chains presented below share a single source sample, sequenced in a study of CD8 T cells in ankylosing spondylitis. TCRdb ran MiXCR on the 5' RACE reads and lists one entry per CDR3 protein. This sample has 200,000 to 250,000 distinct CDR3 sequences; over 9.5% occur once, and the top ten carry roughly 23%. Specimen: blood, either unsorted or a sorted T cell fraction (not recorded which). Receptor source: a male donor with ankylosing spondylitis or in good health (not recorded which).

A few counts support this clonotype. CDR3 in DNA: TGTGCCAGCAGCCAAGGGACAGGGGGTTGGGGAGAAGCTTTCTTT. Translating gives CASSQGTGGWGEAFF. The V gene is TRBV3-1, the J gene TRBJ1-1, with TRBD1 identical over 10 bases. V shed 1 base, J shed 8 bases, and the junction held 7 bases outside the gene matches. The CDR3 extends over 15 amino acids. Germline loops: CDR1 LGHDT, CDR2 YNNKEL (reference sequence).

This clonotype was found a few times. The rearrangement links TRBV5-1 to TRBJ2-7, with 8 nucleotides matching TRBD1. Trimming at V came to 3 bases and at J to 5 bases, leaving 13 bases not matched to a gene. CDR3 size: 16 residues. Germline lookup yields CDR1 SGHRS and CDR2 YFSETQ. The CDR3 protein is CASSSSDRGAMHEQYF. The CDR3 nucleotides are TGCGCCAGCAGCTCTTCTGACAGGGGAGCGATGCACGAGCAGTACTTC.

This clonotype occurred many times. The chain combines TRBV9 with TRBJ2-1, with 7 positions matching TRBD2. The CDR3 covers 15 residues. The V segment lost 0 bases and the J segment 7 bases; nucleotides outside the gene matches: 7. Germline V gene data show CDR1 as SGDLS and CDR2 as YYNGEE. CDR3 residues: CASSVGSGERNEQFF. The CDR3 coding sequence is TGTGCCAGCAGCGTAGGAAGCGGGGAAAGAAATGAGCAGTTCTTC.

Only a few counts were recorded for this clonotype. V and J are TRBV7-3 and TRBJ2-3; no firm D call. Trimming stripped 4 bases from V and 2 bases from J, with 16 bases between. The CDR3 length is 16 residues. Germline V gene sequence: CDR1 SGHTA, CDR2 FQGTGA. CDR3 sequence: CASSYQDLPSTDTQYF. DNA of the CDR3: TGTGCCAGCAGCTATCAGGACCTTCCCTCCACAGATACGCAGTATTTT.

This clonotype was found many times. The V and J genes are TRBV20-1 and TRBJ2-4; TRBD2 might be the D (5 bases). Germline V gene data show CDR1 as DFQATT and CDR2 as SNEGSKA (reference sequence). This CDR3 comprises 17 residues. V lost 0 bases to trimming and J lost 1 base, with 16 bases between them. CDR3 coding DNA: TGCAGTGCTAGAGATCCCGGACTCCTCTTTGCCAAAAACATTCAGTACTTC. Its protein product is CSARDPGLLFAKNIQYF.

The sample holds many counts of this clonotype. The chain uses TRBV4-2 and TRBJ2-1, with 9 bases that match TRBD2. The CDR3 length is 16 residues. V shed 1 base, J shed 5 bases, and the junction held 6 bases outside the gene matches. The germline V gene has CDR1 LGHNA and CDR2 YNFKEQ. CDR3 amino acids: CASSQVEAGGNNEQFF. The CDR3 bases are TGTGCCAGCAGCCAAGTGGAAGCGGGGGGCAACAATGAGCAGTTCTTC.

The table lists this clonotype with a few counts. This sequence joins TRBV15 and TRBJ2-6; no definite D call. Trimming removed 0 bases at V and 0 bases at J, with 6 bases between. The CDR3 loop spans 16 amino acids. In germline, CDR1 is LNHNV, CDR2 YYDKDF (reference sequence). DNA for the CDR3: TGTGCCACCAGCAGAGATGTCAGCTCTGGGGCCAACGTCCTGACTTTC. Its translation: CATSRDVSSGANVLTF.

The table lists this clonotype with a few counts. V usage is TRBV7-3 and J usage is TRBJ2-1; TRBD2 matches 13 bases. V lost 5 bases to trimming and J lost 0 bases; unmatched junction nucleotides: 7. Germline CDR1 SGHTA, CDR2 FQGTGA. The CDR3 totals 18 residues. The CDR3: CASSRGTSGAPSYNEQFF. CDR3 bases: TGTGCCAGCAGCCGGGGGACTAGCGGGGCGCCCTCCTACAATGAGCAGTTCTTC.

This clonotype was detected ten times or more. This chain connects TRBV6-5 to TRBJ2-7, with 10 bases matching TRBD1. The germline V gene has CDR1 MNHEY and CDR2 SVGAGI. The CDR3 contains 17 residues. Trimming took 0 bases from V and 0 from J; bases not matched to a gene: 5. The CDR3 protein is CASSYSAGTGDSYEQYF. The CDR3 bases are TGTGCCAGCAGTTACTCGGCCGGGACAGGGGACTCCTACGAGCAGTACTTC.

The sample holds many counts of this clonotype. V is TRBV5-6 and J is TRBJ2-7; TRBD1 might be the D (7 bases). Trimming cost V 2 bases and J 0 bases, with 12 bases left between them. This CDR3 spans 15 amino acids. Germline V gives CDR1 SGHDT, CDR2 YYEEEE. CDR3 amino acids: CASSFPGGNSYEQYF. CDR3 nucleotide sequence: TGTGCCAGCAGCTTTCCAGGGGGGAACTCCTACGAGCAGTACTTC.

The sample holds many counts of this clonotype. The chain combines TRBV5-1 with TRBJ2-3, with TRBD2 matching 8 bases. The length of the CDR3 is 16 residues. V was pared by 0 bases and J by 5 bases, with 8 bases of the junction left unmatched. Germline V gene lookup returns CDR1 SGHRS and CDR2 YFSETQ. The CDR3 nucleotides are TGCGCCAGCAGCTTGGACACGGGGGGGCGGGAAGATACGCAGTATTTT. Its protein product is CASSLDTGGREDTQYF.

This clonotype was seen at least ten times. CDR3 nucleotides: TGTGCCAGCATGCGAGGGAGCTACAATGAGCAGTTCTTC. Translation gives CASMRGSYNEQFF. The V call is TRBV12-3 or TRBV12-4, the J call TRBJ2-1, with a tentative D call TRBD2 (5 bases). This CDR3 has 13 amino acids. V lost 7 bases and J lost 3, with 10 bases in between.

This clonotype was recorded many times. The J gene is TRBJ2-1, the V gene TRBV20-1; TRBD2 matches at 11 bases. Germline trimming cut 0 bases from V and 8 bases from J; bases unmatched to any gene: 6. The CDR3 length is 15 residues. Germline values: CDR1 DFQATT, CDR2 SNEGSKA (reference sequence). The CDR3 DNA reads TGCAGTGCTAGAGATTGGGGGACTAGCGGCGATGAGCAGTTCTTC. Its translation: CSARDWGTSGDEQFF.

This clonotype was observed many times. The chain recombines TRBV6-5 with TRBJ2-5; 7 nucleotides line up with TRBD2. This CDR3 has 12 amino acids. The V gene end was trimmed by 4 bases and the J gene end by 4 bases; junction bases not matched to a gene: 0. CDR1 MNHEY and CDR2 SVGAGI come from the germline V gene. CDR3 loop: CASSWEGETQYF. The DNA of the CDR3 is TGTGCCAGCAGTTGGGAGGGAGAGACCCAGTACTTC.

This clonotype was counted many times. DNA for the CDR3: TGTGCCAGCAGCCGCGCCCTCCGAGAACAAGAGACCCAGTACTTC. As protein: CASSRALREQETQYF. This chain links TRBV7-9 with TRBJ2-5, with unresolved D. The CDR3 runs 15 residues. Germline-derived CDR1 and CDR2 are SEHNR and FQNEAQ (reference sequence). The V end lost 5 bases, the J end lost 2 bases, and 15 bases lay between the germline ends.

This clonotype was recorded a few times. The chain couples TRBV12-3 or TRBV12-4 to TRBJ2-1; D unclear. The CDR3 contains 12 residues. V was clipped by 5 bases and J by 8 bases, with 10 bases between them. Written as DNA, the CDR3 is TGTGCCAGCAGTCCCCGCTTCCATGAGCAGTTCTTC. It yields the protein CASSPRFHEQFF.

Concerning this clonotype itself: Since a much larger clone is just one base distant, this may be a read error. The chain recombines TRBV21-1 with TRBJ2-5; the table's TRBD1 call for D was not verified on the DNA. TRBV21-1 is noted as a pseudogene. There are 15 residues in the CDR3. This CDR3 is CVSSKALRVGETQYF. For the CDR3, the DNA is TGTGTCAGCAGCAAAGCGCTCAGGGTAGGAGAGACCCAGTACTTC.

This clonotype was detected many times. The gene calls are TRBV20-1 and TRBJ2-1, with TRBD2 matching 7 bases. The CDR3 length is 14 residues. The V gene's germline CDR1 is DFQATT and CDR2 SNEGSKA (reference sequence). The CDR3 spells CRPVQRGSYNEQFF. The CDR3 nucleotides are TGCAGACCCGTTCAGCGGGGATCCTACAATGAGCAGTTCTTC.

The chain uses TRBV11-2 and TRBJ2-3; D unclear. Germline V gene sequence: CDR1 SGHAT, CDR2 FQNNGV. The CDR3 totals 13 residues. V lost 4 bases and J lost 6, with 11 bases in between. The CDR3 DNA is TGTGCCAGCAGCTCCTCGGGCCGGGATACGCAGTATTTT. As protein: CASSSSGRDTQYF.

This clonotype was observed many times. This rearrangement joins TRBV20-1 to TRBJ2-5, with TRBD1 matching over 10 bases. The V and J ends lost 6 bases and 1 base, in that order; junction bases with no gene match: 5. The CDR3 consists of 14 residues. CDR1 and CDR2 from the germline V gene are DFQATT and SNEGSKA (reference sequence). The CDR3 DNA reads TGCAGTGCGGAGACAGGGGGCCCCCAAGAGACCCAGTACTTC. Its translation: CSAETGGPQETQYF.

This clonotype has at least ten counts. This rearrangement joins TRBV7-3 to TRBJ1-1, with a possible D match to TRBD1 (6 bases). Germline CDR1 and CDR2: SGHTA and FQGTGA. The V gene lost 4 bases and the J gene lost 1 base, with 7 bases spanning the gap. This CDR3 comprises 13 residues. The DNA of the CDR3 is TGTGCCAGCAGCTCGACAGGGAACACTGAAGCTTTCTTT. Translating it yields CASSSTGNTEAFF.

This clonotype was observed at least ten times. The V gene is TRBV7-8, the J gene TRBJ1-5, with 7 bases that match TRBD1. The CDR3 spans 15 residues. Germline V gene lookup returns CDR1 SGHVS and CDR2 FQNEAQ. The ends lost 3 bases at V and 5 bases at J; junction bases unmatched: 7. CDR3 nucleotides: TGTGCCAGCAGCTTCGACAGGGTAGGATATCAGCCCCAGCATTTT. This sequence encodes CASSFDRVGYQPQHF.

This clonotype was observed at least ten times. V and J are TRBV12-3 or TRBV12-4 and TRBJ1-5; D gene unclear. The V gene lost 0 bases and the J gene lost 0 bases, with 12 bases spanning the gap. This CDR3 is 17 amino acids long. The DNA of the CDR3 is TGTGCCAGCAGTTTAGCGCTCGGCAGGCATAGCAATCAGCCCCAGCATTTT. Translating it yields CASSLALGRHSNQPQHF.

V is TRBV28 and J is TRBJ2-3; 13 nucleotides agree with TRBD2. This CDR3 comprises 13 residues. CDR1 MDHEN and CDR2 SYDVKM come from the germline V gene. Losses at the gene ends were 11 bases for V and 3 bases for J; bases not matched to a gene: 2. DNA of the CDR3: TGTGCCGGGACTAGCGGGGAAACAGATACGCAGTATTTT. Translation gives CAGTSGETDTQYF.

There are many counts of this clonotype. DNA for the CDR3: TGCGCCAGCAGCGACGGGGCTAGCACAGATACGCAGTATTTT. Its translation: CASSDGASTDTQYF. This chain links TRBV5-1 with TRBJ2-3; D is possibly TRBD1 or TRBD2 (5 bases each). V lost 4 bases to trimming and J lost 0 bases, with 9 bases between them. CDR1 and CDR2 from the germline V gene are SGHRS and YFSETQ. The CDR3 consists of 14 residues.

This clonotype was picked up many times. The V call is TRBV5-1, the J call TRBJ2-3, with TRBD2 identical over 11 bases. The V gene's germline CDR1 is SGHRS and CDR2 YFSETQ. The junction had 5 bases not matched to a gene; V was cut back by 3 bases and J by 2 bases. The CDR3 loop spans 16 amino acids. The CDR3 bases are TGCGCCAGCAGCTGGGGACTAGCGGTTTACACAGATACGCAGTATTTT. This translates into CASSWGLAVYTDTQYF.

This clonotype came up many times. The CDR3 here is CSAGGYTEAFF. In DNA form, the CDR3 reads TGCAGTGCTGGAGGGTACACTGAAGCTTTCTTT. This chain connects TRBV20-1 to TRBJ1-1, with D hard to call. CDR3 length equals 11 residues. V lost 5 bases to trimming and J lost 3 bases, with 7 bases between them. CDR1 and CDR2 (germline): DFQATT, SNEGSKA (reference sequence).

This clonotype was recorded many times. V and J are TRBV6-1 and TRBJ1-5; no clear D. The CDR3 has 13 residues. Trimming pared 3 bases from V and 0 bases from J, leaving 3 bases between. In germline, CDR1 is MNHNS, CDR2 SASEGT. The chain's CDR3 is CASSDYSNQPQHF. The CDR3 DNA follows: TGTGCCAGCAGTGATTATAGCAATCAGCCCCAGCATTTT.

This clonotype was observed a handful of times. V and J are TRBV20-1 and TRBJ1-1, with 9 bases matching TRBD1. V shed 5 bases, J shed 3 bases, and the junction held 1 base outside the gene matches. The V gene's germline CDR1 is DFQATT and CDR2 SNEGSKA (reference sequence). The CDR3 covers 12 residues. CDR3 region: CSARQGDTEAFF. The CDR3 bases are TGCAGTGCTCGACAGGGGGACACTGAAGCTTTCTTT.

The rearrangement uses TRBV15 and TRBJ2-1; the match to TRBD1 covers 10 bases. The CDR3 length is 15 residues. With 3 bases clipped from V and 2 bases from J, the junction kept 1 base outside the gene matches. CDR1 is LNHNV and CDR2 is YYDKDF in the germline V gene (reference sequence). CDR3 loop: CATSRTGGTYNEQFF. The CDR3 DNA reads TGTGCCACCAGCAGGACAGGGGGCACCTACAATGAGCAGTTCTTC.